The 2 T cell receptor beta chains listed next were all sequenced from one sample in a study of blood T cell repertoires in COVID-19. Produced via immunoSEQ multiplex PCR; TCRdb's table is partial and in-frame only. The sample carries almost 70,000 clones, nearly 80% recorded once. What was sequenced was peripheral blood. The receptors stem from a human donor in a cohort sampled during active COVID-19.

The J gene is TRBJ2-1, the V gene TRBV19; D unresolved. Trimming left V 3 bases short and J 0 bases short, with 12 bases between. CDR1 and CDR2 (germline): LNHDA, SQIVND (reference sequence). The CDR3 loop spans 16 amino acids. The CDR3 DNA reads as TGTGCCAGTAGTATGTCTCCGGTTTTCTCCTACAATGAGCAGTTCTTC. Translation: CASSMSPVFSYNEQFF.

The chain combines TRBV6-1 with TRBJ2-1; 7 positions match TRBD1. This CDR3 has 13 residues. Trimming cost V 6 bases and J 3 bases; bases outside gene matches: 2. The germline V gene encodes CDR1 MNHNS and CDR2 SASEGT. The CDR3 is CASSRDSYNEQFF. The CDR3 DNA is TGTGCCAGCAGCCGGGACAGCTACAATGAGCAGTTCTTC.